A selection of T cell receptor beta chains follows, all from one sample in a study of CD8+ T cells in alopecia areata. Assay used: immunoSEQ multiplex PCR; TCRdb lists only in-frame clones, some missing. The sample has around 270,000 clones, 58% seen once. Sequencing was performed on CD4+ T cells sorted from blood, taken at week 24, from a patient treated with tofacitinib. The receptors shown here come from a human donor with alopecia areata. CDR3s include the opening cysteine and the closing phenylalanine or tryptophan. Fields, in order: J gene, V gene, clone size, D gene, CDR3 protein, CDR3 DNA. The D gene is left open where the match is weak. Size is stated for part of the rows, as once, few or many counts, or as a class when the clone is expanded.

TRBJ2-1,TRBV7-8,-,-,CASSLEKGIHNEQFF,TGTGCCAGCAGCTTAGAGAAAGGGATCCACAATGAGCAGTTCTTC
TRBJ2-3,TRBV9,once,-,CASSVGASDTQYF,TGTGCCAGCAGCGTAGGGGCCTCGGATACGCAGTATTTT
TRBJ2-6,TRBV6-5,-,TRBD1,CASSPQGAGANVLTF,TGTGCCAGCAGTCCGCAGGGGGCTGGGGCCAACGTCCTGACTTTC
TRBJ1-1,TRBV5-1,-,-,CASSLVSAGYLLNTEAFF,TGCGCCAGCAGCTTGGTTTCGGCAGGGTACCTTCTGAACACTGAAGCTTTCTTT
TRBJ1-6,TRBV27,-,-,CASGVLINSPLHF,TGTGCCAGCGGCGTACTGATTAATTCACCCCTCCACTTT
TRBJ1-1,TRBV7-2,-,TRBD1,CASSFDRGNTEAFF,TGTGCCAGCAGCTTTGACAGGGGGAACACTGAAGCTTTCTTT
TRBJ1-4,TRBV5-6,-,-,CASSLGRGNEKLFF,TGTGCCAGCAGCTTAGGACGGGGTAATGAAAAACTGTTTTTT
TRBJ1-6,TRBV5-6,-,TRBD1,CASSPRQGNSPLHF,TGTGCCAGCAGCCCCAGACAGGGTAATTCACCCCTCCACTTT
TRBJ1-4,TRBV7-9,few,-,CASSYQGATNEKLFF,TGTGCCAGCAGTTACCAAGGGGCAACTAATGAAAAACTGTTTTTT
TRBJ1-1,TRBV5-1,-,TRBD1,CASSFSTGVLNTEAFF,TGCGCCAGCAGCTTTTCAACAGGGGTGTTAAACACTGAAGCTTTCTTT
TRBJ2-7,TRBV29-1,-,TRBD2,CSVVGGLAGAYEQYF,TGCAGCGTTGTAGGAGGACTAGCGGGGGCCTACGAGCAGTACTTC
TRBJ1-3,TRBV4-1,-,-,CASSQEWQIDTIYF,TGCGCCAGCAGCCAAGAGTGGCAGATTGACACCATATATTTT
TRBJ1-2,TRBV7-9,once,-,CASSIGDGYGYTF,TGTGCCAGCAGCATAGGGGATGGATATGGCTACACCTTC
TRBJ1-2,TRBV6-1,-,-,CASGGAANYGYTF,TGTGCCAGCGGGGGAGCTGCTAACTATGGCTACACCTTC
TRBJ2-3,TRBV29-1,-,-,CSGGSTDTQYF,TGCAGCGGGGGGAGCACAGATACGCAGTATTTT
TRBJ2-1,TRBV5-4,-,TRBD1,CASSLAAPGQRSYNEQFF,TGTGCCAGCAGCTTGGCCGCACCGGGACAGCGATCCTACAATGAGCAGTTCTTC